This T cell receptor beta chain stems from a study of lymphopenia after photon versus proton radiotherapy. The study's findings and limits: Post-nadir TCR diversity decline inversely tracked overall survival among those who died. Authors raise, but do not show, better survival with proton therapy.

A word on this clone: What it binds is not known.

Assay: immunoSEQ multiplex PCR; the TCRdb copy retains only in-frame clones and omits some. The sample includes some 38,000 clones, 80% to 95% of them seen just once. The receptor was derived from a man between 60 and 75 years old with cholangiocarcinoma. The specimen comprised peripheral blood, sampled from a patient treated with photon-based radiotherapy.

The chain's CDR3 is CASSQGGSKETQYF. CDR3 coding DNA: TGTGCCAGCAGCCAAGGGGGCAGTAAAGAGACCCAGTACTTC. The chain has TRBV4-2 and TRBJ2-5, with D possibly TRBD1 on 5 matching bases. The CDR3 is 14 amino acids. Germline V gives CDR1 LGHNA, CDR2 YNFKEQ. With 1 base removed from V and 3 bases from J, the gap between germline ends came to 9 bases.